This T cell receptor beta chain was captured in a study of T cell responses to AZD1222 COVID-19 vaccine. Germline V gene data show CDR1 as LNHDA and CDR2 as SQIVND (reference sequence). This CDR3 has 16 amino acids. Trimming cost V 7 bases and J 7 bases; bases outside gene matches: 12. Study-level points and caveats: Donors were largely white British and mainly female; clonal diversity was possibly underestimated. Targeting of unmutated variant regions was reportedly seen in nearly half of spike-specific TCRs. Only a handful of AZD1222 recipients tested seropositive at baseline. Spike was spanned by vaccine-associated CD4 TCRs, which were dominant at 160-218 and 743-854.

Method: immunoSEQ multiplex PCR; TCRdb's copy keeps in-frame clones and lacks some. There are 160,000 or so clones in the sample; approximately 91% occur only once, and over 6% lies in the top ten. Comments on this clone: No antigen is known for it.

The rearrangement joins TRBV19 to TRBJ2-2, with 10 bases aligning to TRBD2. This sequence originates from an adult who had recovered from COVID-19. The specimen was peripheral blood, collected after recovery from COVID-19. The CDR3 DNA reads as TGTGCCAGTACCTTGAGAGGGCTAGCGGGAGTCGGGGAGCTGTTTTTT. This codes for CASTLRGLAGVGELFF.